This T cell receptor (beta chain) is from a study of T-cell reconstitution after alpha-beta-depleted transplantation in children. Points from the study as a whole: By about two months after transplant, alpha-beta T cells reportedly arose from several hundred graft clones that had expanded.

Preparation of the TCRbeta library was carried out with unique molecular identifiers. Via MiXCR, TCRdb re-called the PCR reads, giving one row per CDR3 protein. The sample holds approximately 98,000 distinct CDR3 sequences; around 6.4% are singletons and the top ten take roughly 23%. Germline assignment: CDR1 SSHAT and CDR2 FNYEAQ (reference sequence). This CDR3 is 17 amino acids long. This clonotype appeared many times. Its antigen is still unknown. One junction end disagrees with the germline gene, perhaps due to a read error. The material sequenced was PBMCs, mostly from graft donor cells, taken 360 days after TCRalphabeta/CD19-depleted stem cell transplant. This clonotype was sampled from a male patient between 2 and 10 years old who had a stem cell transplant for acute lymphoblastic leukemia, so the T cells may come from the graft donor. The V call is TRBV7-7, the J call TRBJ2-1; 11 nucleotides align to TRBD2. CDR3 in amino acids: CASSLEVAGGILNEQFF. The CDR3 DNA is TGTGCTAGCAGCTTAGAGGTAGCGGGAGGGATCCTAAATGAGCAGTTCTTC.